This T cell receptor beta chain was sequenced for a study of cytomegalovirus exposure and HLA in healthy donors. The wider study: A prior study identified roughly 110 million unique TCR beta sequences from around 180 million T cells. Study findings and constraints: Earlier findings revealed that most TCR beta V segments proved productive either about 87% or about 30% of the time.

Concerning this clone itself: No antigen is known for it.

Germline lookup yields CDR1 SGHRS and CDR2 YFSETQ. V lost 1 base, J lost 4 bases, and 8 bases lay in between. There are 13 residues in the CDR3. PCR used 60 Vbeta primers and 13 Jbeta primers. Data came from immunoSEQ multiplex PCR; TCRdb stores just in-frame clones and leaves some out. The specimen's table records tens of thousands of clones. V usage is TRBV5-1 and J usage is TRBJ1-1; D is unresolved. Sequenced material: PBMCs. This sequence was found in a woman in her thirties in good health and CMV-seronegative. CDR3 bases: TGCGCCAGCAGCTTGACTCCGCGCACTGAAGCTTTCTTT. This gives the protein CASSLTPRTEAFF. Complete variable domain (other parts from reference TRBV5-1 and TRBJ1-1): KAGVTQTPRYLIKTRGQQVTLSCSPISGHRSVSWYQQTPGQGLQFLFEYFSETQRNKGNFPGRFSGRQFSNSRSEMNVSTLELGDSALYLCASSLTPRTEAFFGQGTRLTVV.